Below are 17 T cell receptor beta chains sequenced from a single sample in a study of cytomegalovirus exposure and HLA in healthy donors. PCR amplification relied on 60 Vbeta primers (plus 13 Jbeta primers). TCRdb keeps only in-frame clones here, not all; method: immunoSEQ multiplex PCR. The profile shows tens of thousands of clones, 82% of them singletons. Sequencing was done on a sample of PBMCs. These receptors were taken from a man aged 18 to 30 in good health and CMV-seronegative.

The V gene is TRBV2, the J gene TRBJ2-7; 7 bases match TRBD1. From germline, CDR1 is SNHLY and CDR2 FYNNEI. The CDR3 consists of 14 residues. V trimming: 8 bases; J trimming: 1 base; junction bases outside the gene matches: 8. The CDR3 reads CASGAGQASYEQYF. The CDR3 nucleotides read TGTGCCAGCGGGGCTGGACAGGCGTCCTACGAGCAGTACTTC.

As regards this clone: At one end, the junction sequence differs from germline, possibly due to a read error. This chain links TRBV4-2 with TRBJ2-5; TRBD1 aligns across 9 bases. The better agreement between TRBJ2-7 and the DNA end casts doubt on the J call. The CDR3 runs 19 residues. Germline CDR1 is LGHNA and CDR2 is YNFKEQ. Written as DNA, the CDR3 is TGTGCCAGCATCCAAGAGGGGGGGACAGGGATCCCCCACTCCTACGAGCAGTACTTC. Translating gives CASIQEGGTGIPHSYEQYF.

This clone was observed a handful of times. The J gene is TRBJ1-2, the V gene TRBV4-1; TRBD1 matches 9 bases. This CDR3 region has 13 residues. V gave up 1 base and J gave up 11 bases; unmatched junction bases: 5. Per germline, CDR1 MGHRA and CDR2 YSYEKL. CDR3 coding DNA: TGCGCCAGCAGCCAAGCCCGGGACAGGGAGTACACCTTC. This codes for CASSQARDREYTF.

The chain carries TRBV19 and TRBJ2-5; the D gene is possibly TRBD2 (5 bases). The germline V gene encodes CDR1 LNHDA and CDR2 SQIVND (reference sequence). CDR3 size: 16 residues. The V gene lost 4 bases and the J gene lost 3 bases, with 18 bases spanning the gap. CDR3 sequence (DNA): TGTGCCAGTAGTAGCACAGTTACGGGATTCAAAGAGACCCAGTACTTC. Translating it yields CASSSTVTGFKETQYF.

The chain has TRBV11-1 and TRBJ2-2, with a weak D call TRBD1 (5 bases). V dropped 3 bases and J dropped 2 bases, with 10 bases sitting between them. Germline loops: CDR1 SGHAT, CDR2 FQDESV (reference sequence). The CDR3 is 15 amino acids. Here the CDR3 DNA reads TGTGCCAGCAGCTTCCAGGGTGGTAACACCGGGGAGCTGTTTTTT. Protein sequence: CASSFQGGNTGELFF.

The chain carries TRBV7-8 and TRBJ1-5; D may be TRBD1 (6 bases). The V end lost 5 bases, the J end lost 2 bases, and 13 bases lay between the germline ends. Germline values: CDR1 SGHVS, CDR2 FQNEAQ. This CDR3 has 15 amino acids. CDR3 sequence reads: CASSQGGAGNQPQHF. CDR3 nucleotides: TGTGCCAGCAGCCAAGGGGGGGCGGGCAATCAGCCCCAGCATTTT.

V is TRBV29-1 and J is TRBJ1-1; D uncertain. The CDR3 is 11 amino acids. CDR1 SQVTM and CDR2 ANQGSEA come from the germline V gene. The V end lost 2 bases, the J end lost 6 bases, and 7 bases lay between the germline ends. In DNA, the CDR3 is TGCAGCGTTGAAAGGGAGGCTGAAGCTTTCTTT. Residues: CSVEREAEAFF.

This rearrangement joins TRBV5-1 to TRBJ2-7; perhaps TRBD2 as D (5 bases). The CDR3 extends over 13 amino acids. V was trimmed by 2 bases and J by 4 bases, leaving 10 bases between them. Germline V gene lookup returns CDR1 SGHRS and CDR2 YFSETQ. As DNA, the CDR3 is TGCGCCAGCAGCTTTTTTGGGAGTTACGAGCAGTACTTC. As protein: CASSFFGSYEQYF.

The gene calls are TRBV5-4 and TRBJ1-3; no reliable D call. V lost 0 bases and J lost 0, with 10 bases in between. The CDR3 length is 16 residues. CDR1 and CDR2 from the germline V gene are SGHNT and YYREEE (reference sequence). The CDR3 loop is CASSLGGGGSGNTIYF. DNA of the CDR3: TGTGCCAGCAGCTTGGGGGGAGGAGGCTCTGGAAACACCATATATTTT.

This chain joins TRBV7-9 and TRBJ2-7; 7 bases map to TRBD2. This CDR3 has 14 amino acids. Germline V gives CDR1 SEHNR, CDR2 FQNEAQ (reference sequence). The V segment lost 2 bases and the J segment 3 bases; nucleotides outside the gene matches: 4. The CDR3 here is CASSLSGGVYEQYF. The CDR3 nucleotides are TGTGCCAGCAGCTTATCGGGGGGTGTCTACGAGCAGTACTTC.

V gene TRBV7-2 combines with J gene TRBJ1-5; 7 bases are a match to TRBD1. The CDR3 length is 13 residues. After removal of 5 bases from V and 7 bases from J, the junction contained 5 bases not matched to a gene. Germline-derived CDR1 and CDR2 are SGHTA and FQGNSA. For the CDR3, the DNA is TGTGCCAGCAGCACTAGACAGGGACAGCCCCAGCATTTT. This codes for CASSTRQGQPQHF. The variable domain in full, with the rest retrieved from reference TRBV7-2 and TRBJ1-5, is GAGVSQSPSNKVTEKGKDVELRCDPISGHTALYWYRQSLGQGLEFLIYFQGNSAPDKSGLPSDRFSAERTGGSVSTLTIQRTQQEDSAVYLCASSTRQGQPQHFGDGTRLSIL.

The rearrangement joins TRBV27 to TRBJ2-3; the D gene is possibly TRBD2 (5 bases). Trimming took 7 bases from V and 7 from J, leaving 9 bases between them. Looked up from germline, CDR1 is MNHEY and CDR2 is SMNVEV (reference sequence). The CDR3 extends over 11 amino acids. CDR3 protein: CASKDGNTQYF. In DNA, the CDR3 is TGTGCCAGCAAAGACGGGAATACGCAGTATTTT.

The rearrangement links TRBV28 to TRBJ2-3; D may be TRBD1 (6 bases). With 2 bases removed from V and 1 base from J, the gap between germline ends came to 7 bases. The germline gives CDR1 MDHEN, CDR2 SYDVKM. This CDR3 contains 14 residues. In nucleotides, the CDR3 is TGTGCCAGCAGTTTAGGGGGCGGCACAGATACGCAGTATTTT. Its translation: CASSLGGGTDTQYF.

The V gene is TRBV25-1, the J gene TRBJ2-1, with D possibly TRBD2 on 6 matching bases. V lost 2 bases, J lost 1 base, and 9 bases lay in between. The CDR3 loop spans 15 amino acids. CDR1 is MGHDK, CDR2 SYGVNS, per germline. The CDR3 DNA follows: TGTGCCAGCAGTGAAATGGGGACTTCCTACAATGAGCAGTTCTTC. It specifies CASSEMGTSYNEQFF.

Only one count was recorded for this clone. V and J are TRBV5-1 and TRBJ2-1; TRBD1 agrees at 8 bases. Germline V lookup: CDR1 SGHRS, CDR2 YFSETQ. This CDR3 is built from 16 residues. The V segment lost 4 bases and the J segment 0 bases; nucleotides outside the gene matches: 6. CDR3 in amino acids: CASSPTGVGSYNEQFF. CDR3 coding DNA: TGCGCCAGCAGCCCGACAGGGGTGGGCTCCTACAATGAGCAGTTCTTC. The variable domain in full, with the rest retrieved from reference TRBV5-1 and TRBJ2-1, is KAGVTQTPRYLIKTRGQQVTLSCSPISGHRSVSWYQQTPGQGLQFLFEYFSETQRNKGNFPGRFSGRQFSNSRSEMNVSTLELGDSALYLCASSPTGVGSYNEQFFGPGTRLTVL.

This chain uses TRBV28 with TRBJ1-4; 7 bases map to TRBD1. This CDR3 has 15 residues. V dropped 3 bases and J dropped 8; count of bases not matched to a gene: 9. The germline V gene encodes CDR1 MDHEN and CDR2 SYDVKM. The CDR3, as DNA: TGTGCCAGCAGTTTTTTAGGGGGCGATAGCGAAAAACTGTTTTTT. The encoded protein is CASSFLGGDSEKLFF.

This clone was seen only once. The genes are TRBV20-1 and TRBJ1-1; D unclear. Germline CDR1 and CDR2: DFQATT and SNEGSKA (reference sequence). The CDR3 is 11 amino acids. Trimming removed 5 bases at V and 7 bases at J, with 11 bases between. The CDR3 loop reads CSAAAGVEAFF. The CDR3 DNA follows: TGCAGTGCTGCAGCGGGTGTTGAAGCTTTCTTT.